Sequencing of this TCR beta chain was carried out in a study of shared clonotypes between healthy human individuals. Germline loops: CDR1 SGHTA, CDR2 FQGTGA. V was trimmed by 1 base and J by 3 bases, leaving 7 bases between them. The CDR3 spans 13 residues. Each subset's genomic DNA was split evenly across several immunoSEQ plates. Data came from immunoSEQ multiplex PCR; TCRdb stores just in-frame clones and leaves some out. The table has about 1.5 million clones, around 95% seen once. Every contributor of samples was a Caucasian grown-up residing in Nashville, Tennessee. J is TRBJ2-7 and V is TRBV7-3; D gene unclear. The sample consisted of naive CD4+ T cells sorted from blood. Specified subset: CD45RA+ positively selected. The TCR sequence derives from a man aged 25 to 45 in good health. CDR3 in amino acids: CASSLRPSYEQYF. Here the CDR3 DNA reads TGTGCCAGCAGCTTAAGGCCTAGCTACGAGCAGTACTTC.